These 29 T cell receptor beta chains came from one sample sequenced in a study of identical twins (dated by TCRdb to about 2016). The library relied on 5' RACE. TCRdb records Illumina HiSeq 2000 as the sequencer. TCRdb redid the processing of the public reads, applying fastp at Q25 and MiXCR, and retained in-frame beta chains. Each entry is one CDR3 protein sequence, shown with its most common DNA and genes. In this sample the table shows some 260,000 distinct CDR3 sequences, around 15% of which occur a single time. The top ten hold 8.5% to 10% of the sample. The specimen was memory (CD45RO+) T cells sorted from blood. The cell subset or site label here, explained by the study, means: CD45RO+ enriched T cells. Receptors were obtained from a woman under 30 in good health.

Here the CDR3 DNA reads TGTGCCAGCAGGATACCCACGGCGTCTGGGAACACTGAAGCTTTCTTT. Encoded protein: CASRIPTASGNTEAFF. The V call is TRBV6-2 or TRBV6-3, the J call TRBJ1-1; no reliable D call. V lost 6 bases to trimming and J lost 1 base, with 18 bases between them. Germline assignment: CDR1 MNHEY and CDR2 SVGEGT. This CDR3 region has 16 residues.

The rearrangement links TRBV29-1 to TRBJ2-7; unclear D gene. In germline, CDR1 is SQVTM, CDR2 ANQGSEA. CDR3 size: 15 residues. V lost 4 bases and J lost 0, with 16 bases in between. The DNA for the CDR3 is TGCAGCGTTGCGTCCGGCTTCTTCAGCTCCTACGAGCAGTACTTC. It yields the protein CSVASGFFSSYEQYF.

This clonotype was picked up a small number of times. The chain carries TRBV2 and TRBJ2-3, with 14 bases that match TRBD2. V lost 6 bases to trimming and J lost 10 bases; unmatched junction nucleotides: 6. This CDR3 has 14 amino acids. Looked up from germline, CDR1 is SNHLY and CDR2 is FYNNEI. CDR3 nucleotides: TGTGCCAGCAGGCCGACTAGCGGGGGGGGAGCGCAGTATTTT. Translating gives CASRPTSGGGAQYF. Full variable domain (rest looked up from reference TRBV2 and TRBJ2-3): EPEVTQTPSHQVTQMGQEVILRCVPISNHLYFYWYRQILGQKVEFLVSFYNNEISEKSEIFDDQFSVERPDGSNFTLKIRSTKLEDSAMYFCASRPTSGGGAQYFGPGTRLTVL.

This chain links TRBV27 with TRBJ2-5; D gene uncertain. CDR1 MNHEY and CDR2 SMNVEV come from the germline V gene (reference sequence). The CDR3 length is 14 residues. With 4 bases removed from V and 3 bases from J, the gap between germline ends came to 12 bases. CDR3 sequence reads: CASSSRSIKETQYF. Written as DNA, the CDR3 is TGTGCCAGCAGTTCGAGGTCAATTAAAGAGACCCAGTACTTC.

This clonotype was counted between two and nine times. CDR3 loop: CAWSKEYGYTF. In nucleotides, the CDR3 is TGTGCCTGGAGTAAGGAATATGGCTACACCTTC. This chain uses TRBV30 with TRBJ1-2, with D hard to call. Per the germline V gene, CDR1 is GTSNPN and CDR2 is SVGIG (reference sequence). Trimming took 2 bases from V and 5 from J, leaving 6 bases between them. This CDR3 region has 11 residues.

The chain joins TRBV5-1 to TRBJ2-6; no firm D call. The germline V and J ends were trimmed by 0 bases and 0 bases, with 7 bases remaining between them. The CDR3 contains 16 residues. The germline V gene has CDR1 SGHRS and CDR2 YFSETQ. The chain's CDR3 is CASSLGYLSGANVLTF. CDR3 DNA: TGCGCCAGCAGCTTGGGATACCTCTCTGGGGCCAACGTCCTGACTTTC.

The gene calls are TRBV11-2 and TRBJ2-5; D remains ambiguous. Trimming removed 1 base at V and 2 bases at J, with 8 bases between. Germline CDR1 SGHAT, CDR2 FQNNGV. CDR3 length: 14 residues. The CDR3 here is CASSLVLFQETQYF. The DNA for the CDR3 is TGTGCCAGCAGCTTAGTATTATTTCAAGAGACCCAGTACTTC.

This chain uses TRBV28 with TRBJ2-3, with a tentative D call TRBD2 (5 bases). Germline V gene data show CDR1 as MDHEN and CDR2 as SYDVKM. CDR3 length: 13 amino acids. Trimming pared 3 bases from V and 4 bases from J, leaving 8 bases between. The CDR3 sequence is CASSFGSADTQYF. The CDR3 DNA reads TGTGCCAGCAGTTTCGGTAGCGCAGATACGCAGTATTTT.

In its sample, this clonotype was seen a few times. The chain has TRBV7-8 and TRBJ2-7; D remains ambiguous. The CDR3 is made up of 13 amino acids. The V end was cut by 1 base, the J end by 3 bases, with 7 bases between. Germline CDR1 reads SGHVS; CDR2 reads FQNEAQ. In DNA form, the CDR3 reads TGTGCCAGCAGCTTAGATCGGCTCTACGAGCAGTACTTC. This translates into CASSLDRLYEQYF.

Concerning this clonotype itself: A much larger clone is a single base away; this may be a read error. The chain combines TRBV20-1 with TRBJ2-1; D may correspond to TRBD1 or TRBD2 (5 bases each). The CDR3 is 12 residues long. CDR1 is DFQATT, CDR2 SNEGSKA, per germline (reference sequence). CDR3 sequence (DNA): TGCTGTGCTAGCAGGGTCTACAATGAGCAGTTCTTC. Translated: CCASRVYNEQFF.

The V and J genes are TRBV7-9 and TRBJ1-1, with TRBD1 matching 7 bases. Per the germline V gene, CDR1 is SEHNR and CDR2 is FQNEAQ (reference sequence). The CDR3 runs to 14 residues. V dropped 1 base and J dropped 7; count of bases not matched to a gene: 6. CDR3 DNA sequence: TGTGCCAGCAGCTTAGGGAGGGACAGCGGTGAAGCTTTCTTT. Translated: CASSLGRDSGEAFF. Complete variable domain (other parts from reference TRBV7-9 and TRBJ1-1): DTGVSQNPRHKITKRGQNVTFRCDPISEHNRLYWYRQTLGQGPEFLTYFQNEAQLEKSRLLSDRFSAERPKGSFSTLEIQRTEQGDSAMYLCASSLGRDSGEAFFGQGTRLTVV.

This clonotype turned up a few times. V is TRBV11-3 and J is TRBJ2-3; the D is unclear. Germline CDR1 reads SGHNT; CDR2 reads YENEEA. V shed 3 bases and J shed 8 bases, with 9 bases lying between them. The CDR3 sequence is 12 residues long. The CDR3 nucleotides are TGTGCCAGCAGCTTTAGGGTTGGTACGCAGTATTTT. Amino acids: CASSFRVGTQYF. Full variable domain (missing parts from reference TRBV11-3 and TRBJ2-3): EAGVVQSPRYKIIEKKQPVAFWCNPISGHNTLYWYLQNLGQGPELLIRYENEEAVDDSQLPKDRFSAERLKGVDSTLKIQPAELGDSAVYLCASSFRVGTQYFGPGTRLTVL.

In this sample, this clonotype turned up many times. The chain recombines TRBV2 with TRBJ1-5; 8 nucleotides align to TRBD1. Unmatched junction bases numbered 7, after V lost 4 bases and J lost 2 bases. Germline CDR1 and CDR2: SNHLY and FYNNEI. The CDR3 consists of 16 residues. CDR3 in DNA: TGTGCCAGCAGTGTCGGTGCAGGGGGCGGCAATCAGCCCCAGCATTTT. The encoded protein is CASSVGAGGGNQPQHF.

The chain is built from TRBV15 and TRBJ2-1, with D tentatively TRBD1 (6 bases). This CDR3 is built from 14 residues. Trimming stripped 8 bases from V and 5 bases from J, with 16 bases between. The germline gives CDR1 LNHNV, CDR2 YYDKDF (reference sequence). The CDR3 reads CATGQLRRNNEQFF. CDR3 coding DNA: TGTGCCACCGGACAGCTTCGACGCAACAATGAGCAGTTCTTC.

The rearrangement links TRBV12-3 or TRBV12-4 to TRBJ1-3; D unclear. With 7 bases removed from V and 2 bases from J, the gap between germline ends came to 15 bases. This CDR3 has 15 amino acids. The CDR3, as DNA: TGTGCCAGCACCGCCTTTCCCGGGCCTGGAAACACCATATATTTT. Its protein is CASTAFPGPGNTIYF.

The rearrangement uses TRBV12-3 or TRBV12-4 and TRBJ2-5; possible D gene TRBD2, 6 bases. Trimming took 2 bases from V and 9 from J, leaving 16 bases between them. The CDR3 spans 14 residues. The CDR3 sequence: CASSLRDSEGSQYF. The CDR3 DNA reads as TGTGCCAGCAGTTTAAGGGACTCCGAAGGGTCCCAGTACTTC.

This clonotype was found many times. J is TRBJ2-1 and V is TRBV15, with TRBD1 as a possible D gene (6 bases). Trimming stripped 0 bases from V and 2 bases from J, with 8 bases between. The germline V gene has CDR1 LNHNV and CDR2 YYDKDF (reference sequence). The CDR3 has 15 residues. The CDR3 reads CATSREQGPYNEQFF. In DNA form, the CDR3 reads TGTGCCACCAGCAGAGAACAGGGTCCCTACAATGAGCAGTTCTTC.

The chain is built from TRBV10-3 and TRBJ1-5; D not resolved. The V gene's germline CDR1 is ENHRY and CDR2 SYGVKD. V was trimmed by 4 bases and J by 2 bases, leaving 6 bases between them. The CDR3 contains 13 residues. The CDR3 here is CAISGQGNQPQHF. The CDR3 coding sequence is TGTGCCATCAGTGGGCAGGGCAATCAGCCCCAGCATTTT.

This clonotype came up many times. The gene calls are TRBV12-3 or TRBV12-4 and TRBJ2-7, with D hard to call. This CDR3 is 13 amino acids long. Trimming left V 3 bases short and J 6 bases short, with 12 bases between. The CDR3 sequence is CASSLGLLIEQYF. In DNA, the CDR3 is TGTGCCAGCAGTTTGGGTCTCTTGATCGAGCAGTACTTC.

The chain carries TRBV20-1 and TRBJ2-1; D tentatively reads TRBD1 or TRBD2 (5 bases each). The CDR3 runs 13 residues. In germline, CDR1 is DFQATT, CDR2 SNEGSKA (reference sequence). V was cut by 4 bases and J by 9 bases, with 16 bases left in between. The CDR3 DNA reads as TGCAGTGCTAAGGGTGGGGGAGAGGGTGAGCAGTTCTTC. This translates into CSAKGGGEGEQFF.

The V call is TRBV5-1, the J call TRBJ1-2; 7 bases agree with TRBD1. The CDR3 is made up of 14 amino acids. V trimming: 3 bases; J trimming: 7 bases; junction bases outside the gene matches: 9. The germline CDR1 and CDR2 sequences are SGHRS and YFSETQ. The CDR3 DNA reads as TGCGCCAGCAGCTCCGATACTAACAGGGGTGGCTACACCTTC. Encoded protein: CASSSDTNRGGYTF.

The V gene is TRBV11-2, the J gene TRBJ2-7, with 7 nucleotides matching TRBD1. The trim removed 4 bases at V and 4 bases at J, leaving 7 bases unmatched. The CDR3 contains 14 residues. Germline V gene sequence: CDR1 SGHAT, CDR2 FQNNGV. The CDR3 nucleotides are TGTGCCAGCAGCTCAGACAGGGACAAATACGAGCAGTACTTC. This sequence encodes CASSSDRDKYEQYF.

V gene TRBV27 combines with J gene TRBJ2-5, with 10 nucleotides matching TRBD2. This CDR3 contains 15 residues. Germline loops: CDR1 MNHEY, CDR2 SMNVEV (reference sequence). The J segment lost 7 bases and the V segment lost 2 bases, leaving 7 bases of the junction unmatched. This CDR3 is CASSLSGGVPRTQYF. The CDR3 DNA follows: TGTGCCAGCAGTTTAAGCGGGGGGGTCCCCAGGACCCAGTACTTC.

This clonotype appeared many times. This sequence joins TRBV5-6 and TRBJ1-5; no clear D gene. Looked up from germline, CDR1 is SGHDT and CDR2 is YYEEEE. This CDR3 has 14 amino acids. V lost 4 bases and J lost 1, with 9 bases in between. The CDR3 DNA reads TGTGCCAGCAGCCAGGAACGGAGCAATCAGCCCCAGCATTTT. It encodes CASSQERSNQPQHF.

The chain has TRBV5-1 and TRBJ2-1, with D unresolved. V lost 0 bases and J 10 bases, leaving 11 bases between the germline ends. The CDR3 totals 13 residues. Germline CDR1 and CDR2: SGHRS and YFSETQ. The CDR3, as DNA: TGCGCCAGCAGCTTGGATGATTCGATGGAGCAGTTCTTC. Protein product: CASSLDDSMEQFF. Combining the CDR3 with reference TRBV5-1 and TRBJ2-1 gives the whole variable domain KAGVTQTPRYLIKTRGQQVTLSCSPISGHRSVSWYQQTPGQGLQFLFEYFSETQRNKGNFPGRFSGRQFSNSRSEMNVSTLELGDSALYLCASSLDDSMEQFFGPGTRLTVL.

The V gene is TRBV9, the J gene TRBJ2-1; a possible D gene is TRBD1 (6 bases). The CDR3 sequence is 13 residues long. Germline CDR1 SGDLS, CDR2 YYNGEE. V was pared by 3 bases and J by 10 bases, with 14 bases between. CDR3 bases: TGTGCCAGCAGCGAAGTCAGGGGCGGCGAGCAGTTCTTC. This codes for CASSEVRGGEQFF.

Comment on this clonotype: A much larger clone differs by one base, so this may be a read error. V gene TRBV7-8 combines with J gene TRBJ2-3; D gene ambiguous. The CDR3 runs to 12 residues. Germline V gene sequence: CDR1 SGHVS, CDR2 FQNEAQ. The CDR3 nucleotides read TGTGCCAGCAGCTCCGTAGCCGATATGCAGTATTTT. Translating gives CASSSVADMQYF.

This chain's CDR3 is CASRDAVIWYEQFF. DNA of the CDR3: TGTGCCAGCAGGGACGCTGTGATCTGGTATGAGCAGTTCTTC. This chain links TRBV2 with TRBJ2-1; unclear D gene. Germline V lookup: CDR1 SNHLY, CDR2 FYNNEI. The length of the CDR3 is 14 residues. The V end was cut by 6 bases, the J end by 8 bases, with 17 bases between.

The V gene is TRBV7-9, the J gene TRBJ2-4, with D possibly called TRBD1 or TRBD2 (5 bases each). Trimming took off 4 bases at V and 6 bases at J, with 19 bases between the two ends. Germline values: CDR1 SEHNR, CDR2 FQNEAQ (reference sequence). The CDR3 contains 16 residues. This chain's CDR3 is CASSWGPGPMGNIQYF. In DNA, the CDR3 is TGTGCCAGCAGCTGGGGACCGGGGCCTATGGGAAACATTCAGTACTTC.